This T cell receptor (beta chain) emerged from a study of CD8+ T cells in alopecia areata. Study-wide results and limits: Scalp sequencing captures resident alphabeta T cells of normal skin too. The link between baseline CD8+ expansion and response remains uncertain with one nonresponder. Higher clonality was seen in lesional scalp than in normal scalp, especially in alopecia totalis/universalis.

Sequencing templates came from extracted RNA that was reverse transcribed into cDNA. Clones were sequenced by immunoSEQ multiplex PCR, and TCRdb holds only the in-frame ones, with some missing. The sample lists 200,000 to 250,000 clones, 35% to 40% seen once, with under 0.55% in the top ten. This clone was found a few times. What it binds is not known. The germline V gene has CDR1 SGHRS and CDR2 YFSETQ. The V segment lost 3 bases and the J segment 6 bases; nucleotides outside the gene matches: 8. The CDR3 runs 14 residues. Stated treatment: oral pan-JAK inhibitor, 5-10 mg twice daily. Sample: CD4+ T cells sorted from blood, taken at roughly week 30, from a patient treated with tofacitinib. This chain connects TRBV5-1 to TRBJ1-2; 7 nucleotides line up with TRBD1. The source is a human donor with alopecia areata. This CDR3 reads CASSSTTGANGYTF. CDR3 nucleotide sequence: TGCGCCAGCAGCTCTACCACAGGGGCAAATGGCTACACCTTC.